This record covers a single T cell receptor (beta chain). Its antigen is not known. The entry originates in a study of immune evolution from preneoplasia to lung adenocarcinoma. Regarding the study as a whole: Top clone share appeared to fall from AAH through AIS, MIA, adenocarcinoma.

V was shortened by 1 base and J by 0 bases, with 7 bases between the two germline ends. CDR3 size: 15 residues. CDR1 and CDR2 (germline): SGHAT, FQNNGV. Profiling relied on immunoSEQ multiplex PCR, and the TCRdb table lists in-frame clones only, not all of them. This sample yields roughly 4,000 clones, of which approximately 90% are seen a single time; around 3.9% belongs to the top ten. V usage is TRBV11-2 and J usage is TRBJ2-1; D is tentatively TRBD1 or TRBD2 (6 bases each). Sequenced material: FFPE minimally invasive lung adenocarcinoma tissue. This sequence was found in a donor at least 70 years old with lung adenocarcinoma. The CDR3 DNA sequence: TGTGCCAGCAGCTTAGCGGGGGCCTCCTACAATGAGCAGTTCTTC. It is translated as CASSLAGASYNEQFF.